Below are 27 T cell receptor beta chains sequenced from a single sample in a study of cytomegalovirus exposure and HLA in healthy donors. Generated by immunoSEQ multiplex PCR, the TCRdb table keeps only in-frame clones and is missing some. This table holds some 250,000 clones, approximately 84% found once. The source material was PBMCs. Receptors were obtained from a woman aged 25 to 39 in good health and CMV-seropositive.

The chain recombines TRBV5-1 with TRBJ1-3, with 8 positions matching TRBD1. V shed 4 bases, J shed 4 bases, and the junction held 13 bases outside the gene matches. CDR3 length: 17 amino acids. CDR1 is SGHRS, CDR2 YFSETQ, per germline. The CDR3 here is CASSPTPDRVKGNTIYF. As DNA, the CDR3 is TGCGCCAGCAGCCCGACCCCGGACAGGGTAAAAGGAAACACCATATATTTT. Full variable domain (outside the CDR3, taken from reference TRBV5-1 and TRBJ1-3): KAGVTQTPRYLIKTRGQQVTLSCSPISGHRSVSWYQQTPGQGLQFLFEYFSETQRNKGNFPGRFSGRQFSNSRSEMNVSTLELGDSALYLCASSPTPDRVKGNTIYFGEGSWLTVV.

The chain is built from TRBV11-3 and TRBJ1-5; TRBD1 agrees at 8 bases. Germline lookup yields CDR1 SGHNT and CDR2 YENEEA. The length of the CDR3 is 16 residues. J lost 0 bases, V lost 4 bases, and 5 bases had no gene match. As DNA, the CDR3 is TGTGCCAGCAGCTGGACAGGGATGAATAGCAATCAGCCCCAGCATTTT. This codes for CASSWTGMNSNQPQHF.

V usage is TRBV11-3 and J usage is TRBJ2-1; 8 nucleotides align to TRBD2. Germline values: CDR1 SGHNT, CDR2 YENEEA. The CDR3 runs 14 residues. The trim removed 5 bases at V and 4 bases at J, leaving 4 bases unmatched. This chain's CDR3 is CASSPGGPYNEQFF. The DNA of the CDR3 is TGTGCCAGCAGCCCGGGAGGGCCGTACAATGAGCAGTTCTTC.

CDR3 sequence: CASSPGGRTLFYGYTF. The DNA of the CDR3 is TGTGCCAGTAGTCCGGGAGGGAGGACGTTATTCTATGGCTACACCTTC. V usage is TRBV19 and J usage is TRBJ1-2; D is unclear. The CDR3 runs 16 residues. Trimming took off 5 bases at V and 4 bases at J, with 20 bases between the two ends. Germline loops: CDR1 LNHDA, CDR2 SQIVND (reference sequence).

The rearrangement joins TRBV7-8 to TRBJ2-7, with 16 bases identical to TRBD2. The germline V gene has CDR1 SGHVS and CDR2 FQNEAQ. CDR3 length equals 17 residues. Trimming cost V 5 bases and J 4 bases; bases outside gene matches: 8. CDR3 loop: CASSPGLAGGPGYEQYF. Written as DNA, the CDR3 is TGTGCCAGCAGCCCGGGACTAGCGGGAGGGCCGGGGTACGAGCAGTACTTC.

This chain links TRBV29-1 with TRBJ1-2, with D perhaps TRBD1 (6 bases). Germline V CDR1 and CDR2: SQVTM, ANQGSEA. Trimming removed 5 bases from V and 4 bases from J, with 14 bases in between. This CDR3 is built from 13 residues. The CDR3 DNA follows: TGCAGCGTTTCCCCCCGGGGGGCCTATGGCTACACCTTC. Its protein product is CSVSPRGAYGYTF.

The chain couples TRBV9 to TRBJ2-1, with 10 bases aligning to TRBD2. Germline V CDR1 and CDR2: SGDLS, YYNGEE. The CDR3 consists of 16 residues. V was pared by 4 bases and J by 7 bases, with 11 bases of the junction left unmatched. The CDR3 here is CASSTSWASGGNEQFF. For the CDR3, the DNA is TGTGCCAGCAGCACATCATGGGCTAGCGGGGGAAATGAGCAGTTCTTC.

This clone turned up a few times. This sequence joins TRBV7-9 and TRBJ1-1; no definite D call. The germline V and J ends were trimmed by 5 bases and 4 bases, with 8 bases remaining between them. This CDR3 spans 12 amino acids. CDR1 and CDR2 (germline): SEHNR, FQNEAQ (reference sequence). The CDR3 nucleotides read TGTGCCAGCAGCCCACAGAGCACTGAAGCTTTCTTT. Amino acids: CASSPQSTEAFF.

The chain is built from TRBV30 and TRBJ2-1; TRBD1 is a possible D gene (6 bases). The CDR3 has 12 residues. V shed 8 bases and J shed 12 bases, with 20 bases lying between them. Looked up from germline, CDR1 is GTSNPN and CDR2 is SVGIG (reference sequence). This CDR3 is CAGTTGTVGQFF. In DNA, the CDR3 is TGTGCCGGAACAACAGGGACCGTTGGGCAGTTCTTC.

The rearrangement uses TRBV5-3 and TRBJ1-2; D unclear. TRBV5-3 is placed among ORFs of uncertain function. There are 12 residues in the CDR3. Trimming stripped 4 bases from V and 3 bases from J, with 7 bases between. CDR3 protein: CARSARYYGYTF. In nucleotides, the CDR3 is TGTGCCAGAAGCGCTAGGTACTATGGCTACACCTTC.

This clone was observed a few times. The rearrangement uses TRBV7-6 and TRBJ1-4; no definite D call. V was cut by 5 bases and J by 6 bases, with 16 bases left in between. The germline V gene has CDR1 SGHVS and CDR2 FNYEAQ. The CDR3 runs 15 residues. The CDR3: CASSLYSQEDEKLFF. DNA for the CDR3: TGTGCCAGCAGCCTATACTCCCAGGAGGATGAAAAACTGTTTTTT.

This chain links TRBV7-2 with TRBJ2-1; TRBD2 aligns across 8 bases. The CDR3 has 15 amino acids. Germline V gene lookup returns CDR1 SGHTA and CDR2 FQGNSA. The V segment lost 4 bases and the J segment 9 bases; nucleotides outside the gene matches: 11. CDR3 protein: CASSSMGTRYGEQFF. CDR3 in DNA: TGTGCCAGCAGCTCCATGGGGACTAGATATGGTGAGCAGTTCTTC.

The gene calls are TRBV5-4 and TRBJ2-1; D is perhaps TRBD1 (7 bases). Between the trimmed V and J ends, which lost 2 bases and 9 bases, there was a span of 12 bases. Germline CDR1 reads SGHNT; CDR2 reads YYREEE (reference sequence). The CDR3 is made up of 13 amino acids. This CDR3 is CASSFYRGGEQFF. The CDR3 bases are TGTGCCAGCAGCTTTTACAGGGGAGGTGAGCAGTTCTTC. The full variable domain, completed using reference TRBV5-4 and TRBJ2-1, is ETGVTQSPTHLIKTRGQQVTLRCSSQSGHNTVSWYQQALGQGPQFIFQYYREEENGRGNFPPRFSGLQFPNYSSELNVNALELDDSALYLCASSFYRGGEQFFGPGTRLTVL.

This chain links TRBV25-1 with TRBJ2-7; 9 nucleotides agree with TRBD1. Germline-derived CDR1 and CDR2 are MGHDK and SYGVNS. The CDR3 has 16 residues. V shed 0 bases and J 5 bases; nucleotides not matched to a gene: 8. The CDR3 DNA sequence: TGTGCCAGCAGTGAATACTCGGGACAGGGTCTGAACGAGCAGTACTTC. This encodes CASSEYSGQGLNEQYF.

Many counts were recorded for this clone. This chain connects TRBV19 to TRBJ2-7; D is uncertain. V was pared by 4 bases and J by 0 bases, with 10 bases between. Germline lookup yields CDR1 LNHDA and CDR2 SQIVND (reference sequence). The CDR3 is made up of 14 amino acids. The CDR3, as DNA: TGTGCCAGTAGTACCGCCCCTACCTCCTACGAGCAGTACTTC. This gives the protein CASSTAPTSYEQYF.

The chain recombines TRBV5-4 with TRBJ2-7; 7 bases are a match to TRBD2. The V gene's germline CDR1 is SGHNT and CDR2 YYREEE (reference sequence). The CDR3 has 15 amino acids. V shed 0 bases, J shed 2 bases, and the junction held 5 bases outside the gene matches. This CDR3 is CASSLVGEGPYEQYF. CDR3 DNA sequence: TGTGCCAGCAGCTTGGTGGGGGAGGGCCCCTACGAGCAGTACTTC.

The V gene is TRBV19, the J gene TRBJ2-7, with TRBD1 identical over 8 bases. The trim removed 3 bases at V and 1 base at J, leaving 2 bases unmatched. CDR1 and CDR2 (germline): LNHDA, SQIVND (reference sequence). The CDR3 runs to 14 residues. CDR3 nucleotide sequence: TGTGCCAGTAGTATGCGGACAGGGTCCTACGAGCAGTACTTC. As protein: CASSMRTGSYEQYF.

The CDR3 spells CASSPWTGVGYTF. The CDR3 region has the DNA TGTGCCAGCAGCCCATGGACAGGGGTTGGCTACACCTTC. The chain couples TRBV14 to TRBJ1-2; 9 nucleotides line up with TRBD1. The CDR3 covers 13 residues. The V segment lost 4 bases and the J segment 7 bases; nucleotides outside the gene matches: 4. Germline assignment: CDR1 SGHDN and CDR2 FVKESK.

By share, this clone ranks as medium-sized. The chain uses TRBV6-6 and TRBJ1-5, with 7 bases lining up with TRBD1. There are 16 residues in the CDR3. V lost 2 bases, J lost 4 bases, and 8 bases stayed unmatched. CDR1 is MNHNY and CDR2 is SVGAGI in the germline V gene (reference sequence). The CDR3 protein is CASSYPPGQPNQPQHF. The CDR3 bases are TGTGCCAGCAGTTACCCGCCGGGACAGCCAAATCAGCCCCAGCATTTT.

V gene TRBV6-5 combines with J gene TRBJ1-1; tentatively, D is TRBD1 (6 bases). CDR1 and CDR2 (germline): MNHEY, SVGAGI. The length of the CDR3 is 15 residues. Trimming took off 5 bases at V and 4 bases at J, with 17 bases between the two ends. CDR3 bases: TGTGCCAGCAGTCCCCCCAGGGGTTTCGGCACTGAAGCTTTCTTT. It yields the protein CASSPPRGFGTEAFF.

This chain connects TRBV15 to TRBJ1-1; no clear D gene. There are 18 residues in the CDR3. CDR1 and CDR2 from the germline V gene are LNHNV and YYDKDF (reference sequence). With 0 bases removed from V and 1 base from J, the gap between germline ends came to 18 bases. CDR3 bases: TGTGCCACCAGCAGAGACCAACCTCCATTTGGAGGGAACACTGAAGCTTTCTTT. It yields the protein CATSRDQPPFGGNTEAFF. Full variable domain (outside the CDR3, taken from reference TRBV15 and TRBJ1-1): DAMVIQNPRYQVTQFGKPVTLSCSQTLNHNVMYWYQQKSSQAPKLLFHYYDKDFNNEADTPDNFQSRRPNTSFCFLDIRSPGLGDTAMYLCATSRDQPPFGGNTEAFFGQGTRLTVV.

The chain is built from TRBV9 and TRBJ2-1; D is possibly TRBD1 (5 bases). The CDR3 has 14 amino acids. Germline CDR1 reads SGDLS; CDR2 reads YYNGEE. Trimming took 0 bases from V and 9 from J, leaving 13 bases between them. CDR3 nucleotide sequence: TGTGCCAGCAGCGTAGCGACAAAAAGGGGTGAGCAGTTCTTC. Protein: CASSVATKRGEQFF.

The chain carries TRBV7-8 and TRBJ2-5; the D is unclear. V dropped 2 bases and J dropped 4 bases, with 11 bases sitting between them. This CDR3 is 14 amino acids long. Germline values: CDR1 SGHVS, CDR2 FQNEAQ. The CDR3 nucleotides read TGTGCCAGCAGCTTATGGATAAGAGGAGAGACCCAGTACTTC. This codes for CASSLWIRGETQYF.

This rearrangement joins TRBV29-1 to TRBJ1-1; the match to TRBD1 covers 11 bases. The CDR3 has 14 residues. Germline V gene sequence: CDR1 SQVTM, CDR2 ANQGSEA. J lost 1 base, V lost 7 bases, and 5 bases had no gene match. CDR3 sequence: CSGGQGASNTEAFF. CDR3 bases: TGCAGCGGTGGACAGGGGGCATCGAACACTGAAGCTTTCTTT.

V and J are TRBV6-1 and TRBJ2-1, with 9 bases fitting TRBD1. Germline V gene data show CDR1 as MNHNS and CDR2 as SASEGT. Losses at the gene ends were 6 bases for V and 7 bases for J; bases not matched to a gene: 10. The CDR3 length is 15 residues. The CDR3 spells CASRTRTGVRNEQFF. In DNA, the CDR3 is TGTGCCAGCAGGACACGGACAGGGGTGAGGAATGAGCAGTTCTTC.

The chain uses TRBV6-4 and TRBJ2-5; 7 bases map to TRBD2. Per germline, CDR1 MRHNA and CDR2 SNTAGT. After removal of 3 bases from V and 5 bases from J, the junction contained 6 bases not matched to a gene. CDR3 length equals 14 residues. The CDR3 DNA reads as TGTGCCAGCAGTGAGGTCTTGGGGGGGGAGACCCAGTACTTC. This sequence encodes CASSEVLGGETQYF.

CDR3 in amino acids: CASSRVGRTEAFF. The CDR3 nucleotides are TGTGCCAGCAGTCGTGTTGGGCGCACTGAAGCTTTCTTT. The chain has TRBV6-5 and TRBJ1-1; D is ambiguous. Trimming pared 5 bases from V and 4 bases from J, leaving 11 bases between. The CDR3 is 13 amino acids. CDR1 and CDR2 from the germline V gene are MNHEY and SVGAGI.